The 26 T cell receptor beta chains below were found in one sample sequenced in a study of shared clonotypes between healthy human individuals. TCRdb keeps only in-frame clones here, not all; method: immunoSEQ multiplex PCR. The repertoire holds 2,500,000 or so clones, with about 92% as singletons. Sequenced: naive CD4+ T cells sorted from blood. Subset noted: CD45RA+ positively selected. The receptors shown here come from a man between 18 and 35 years old in good health.

This clone was picked up one time. The chain is built from TRBV10-3 and TRBJ2-2, with D perhaps being TRBD1 or TRBD2 (5 bases each). Germline values: CDR1 ENHRY, CDR2 SYGVKD. CDR3 length: 14 amino acids. The V and J ends lost 6 bases and 1 base respectively, with 9 bases between them. The CDR3 bases are TGTGCCATCAGAGGGACGGTGAACACCGGGGAGCTGTTTTTT. Protein sequence: CAIRGTVNTGELFF.

This chain uses TRBV5-1 with TRBJ2-5, with D tentatively TRBD1 (6 bases). Germline CDR1 and CDR2: SGHRS and YFSETQ. Trimming shortened V by 2 bases and J by 5 bases, and 16 bases separated the two germline ends. The CDR3 length is 15 residues. CDR3 protein: CASSFTGTSAETQYF. In DNA, the CDR3 is TGCGCCAGCAGCTTCACCGGGACATCTGCTGAGACCCAGTACTTC.

J is TRBJ1-1 and V is TRBV6-5; D might be TRBD1 (6 bases). Trimming took 8 bases from V and 6 from J, leaving 10 bases between them. Germline values: CDR1 MNHEY, CDR2 SVGAGI. The CDR3 extends over 11 amino acids. Here the CDR3 DNA reads TGTGCCAGCCACCGACAGGCTGAAGCTTTCTTT. This codes for CASHRQAEAFF.

Remarks on this clone: Other DNA variants within this sample encode the same CDR3. J is TRBJ1-5 and V is TRBV18; TRBD1 might be the D (6 bases). V was shortened by 6 bases and J by 4 bases, with 10 bases between the two germline ends. Germline values: CDR1 KGHSH, CDR2 LQKENI. The CDR3 has 13 amino acids. CDR3 sequence: CASSPDRNQPQHF. Written as DNA, the CDR3 is TGTGCCAGCTCCCCTGACAGGAATCAGCCCCAGCATTTT.

This clone was seen a few times. The chain uses TRBV18 and TRBJ1-1, with D maybe TRBD1 (6 bases). V gave up 5 bases and J gave up 3 bases, with 10 bases separating them. The germline gives CDR1 KGHSH, CDR2 LQKENI. The CDR3 totals 13 residues. This chain's CDR3 is CASSANRDTEAFF. Written as DNA, the CDR3 is TGTGCCAGCTCAGCCAACAGGGACACTGAAGCTTTCTTT.

V gene TRBV7-2 combines with J gene TRBJ2-5; TRBD2 aligns across 11 bases. The CDR3 loop spans 17 amino acids. Germline V gives CDR1 SGHTA, CDR2 FQGNSA. The trim removed 3 bases at V and 2 bases at J, leaving 8 bases unmatched. The CDR3 reads CASSFSPGLAAQETQYF. The CDR3 bases are TGTGCCAGCAGCTTCAGTCCGGGACTAGCGGCGCAAGAGACCCAGTACTTC.

This clone is a singleton in its sample. The chain is built from TRBV25-1 and TRBJ2-2, with TRBD1 as a possible D gene (5 bases). This CDR3 comprises 12 residues. Germline lookup yields CDR1 MGHDK and CDR2 SYGVNS. Trimming pared 10 bases from V and 1 base from J, leaving 7 bases between. The CDR3 bases are TGTGCCACCCAGGGGAACACCGGGGAGCTGTTTTTT. As protein: CATQGNTGELFF.

The chain carries TRBV5-4 and TRBJ1-1; D might be TRBD1 (5 bases). V lost 1 base, J lost 5 bases, and 12 bases lay in between. Germline values: CDR1 SGHNT, CDR2 YYREEE (reference sequence). The CDR3 loop spans 14 amino acids. CDR3 nucleotide sequence: TGTGCCAGCAGCTTGTTTACGGGGGGGACTGAAGCTTTCTTT. Encoded protein: CASSLFTGGTEAFF.

This chain uses TRBV5-8 with TRBJ1-1; TRBD1 might be the D (5 bases). V shed 1 base and J shed 1 base, with 8 bases lying between them. The CDR3 loop spans 14 amino acids. The germline gives CDR1 SGHTS, CDR2 YDEGEE. This CDR3 is CASSLQDTNTEAFF. For the CDR3, the DNA is TGTGCCAGCAGCTTGCAGGACACGAACACTGAAGCTTTCTTT.

Notes on this clone: A junction boundary mismatches the germline segment, possibly from a read error. The chain is built from TRBV6-1 and TRBJ1-2, with no clear D. The germline gives CDR1 MNHNS, CDR2 SASEGT. The CDR3 runs to 18 residues. CDR3 bases: TGTGCCAGCACTGAAACAGCTATCCTATATAACACGAAGAATAGCTACACCTTC. Translating it yields CASTETAILYNTKNSYTF.

To note about this clone: The same CDR3 also results from other DNA sequences found in this sample. This chain connects TRBV6-1 to TRBJ1-5; D not resolved. The CDR3 totals 11 residues. Trimming removed 5 bases at V and 4 bases at J, with 3 bases between. Germline CDR1 MNHNS, CDR2 SASEGT. In nucleotides, the CDR3 is TGTGCCAGCAGTTCGAATCAGCCCCAGCATTTT. Translation: CASSSNQPQHF.

Worth noting for this clone: Other DNA sequences in the same sample also yield this CDR3. This rearrangement joins TRBV5-1 to TRBJ2-7; D might be TRBD2 (5 bases). The germline CDR1 and CDR2 sequences are SGHRS and YFSETQ. CDR3 size: 14 residues. Trimming took 1 base from V and 4 from J, leaving 12 bases between them. The CDR3 region is CASSLTSTVYEQYF. CDR3 nucleotide sequence: TGCGCCAGCAGCTTGACTAGTACAGTATACGAGCAGTACTTC.

Note on this clone: The sample holds other DNA sequences that translate to the same CDR3. CDR3 sequence: CASSLGTGKGNTEAFF. The CDR3 DNA follows: TGTGCCAGCAGCTTAGGGACAGGGAAAGGGAACACTGAAGCTTTCTTT. This chain uses TRBV11-2 with TRBJ1-1; TRBD1 aligns across 8 bases. Trimming at V came to 1 base and at J to 1 base, leaving 5 bases not matched to a gene. The germline gives CDR1 SGHAT, CDR2 FQNNGV. The CDR3 extends over 16 amino acids.

This clone was recorded only once. The chain carries TRBV2 and TRBJ1-2, with D maybe TRBD1 (5 bases). Trimming pared 6 bases from V and 4 bases from J, leaving 12 bases between. Germline-derived CDR1 and CDR2 are SNHLY and FYNNEI. The length of the CDR3 is 13 residues. CDR3: CASSEQEGYGYTF. Here the CDR3 DNA reads TGTGCCAGCAGCGAACAGGAGGGCTATGGCTACACCTTC.

This clone was picked up one time. V gene TRBV19 combines with J gene TRBJ2-3, with TRBD2 matching over 10 bases. The CDR3 has 16 amino acids. Germline CDR1 LNHDA, CDR2 SQIVND (reference sequence). J was trimmed by 1 base and V by 1 base; bases with no gene match: 2. CDR3 amino acids: CASSIAGTSGTDTQYF. As DNA, the CDR3 is TGTGCCAGTAGTATAGCAGGGACTAGCGGCACAGATACGCAGTATTTT.

The chain carries TRBV9 and TRBJ1-2, with TRBD1 matching 8 bases. The V gene's germline CDR1 is SGDLS and CDR2 YYNGEE. The ends lost 1 base at V and 9 bases at J; junction bases unmatched: 8. There are 14 residues in the CDR3. CDR3 sequence (DNA): TGTGCCAGCAGCGTATCGCAGGGGGCGCTGAGCTACACCTTC. Its protein is CASSVSQGALSYTF.

The V and J genes are TRBV6-1 and TRBJ2-7, with TRBD1 matching over 10 bases. This CDR3 has 14 residues. Germline CDR1 MNHNS, CDR2 SASEGT. J lost 1 base, V lost 9 bases, and 6 bases had no gene match. CDR3 residues: CASRDRGTSYEQYF. CDR3 nucleotide sequence: TGTGCCAGTCGGGACAGGGGAACGTCCTACGAGCAGTACTTC.

On this clone: This CDR3 is also generated by other DNA sequences in the sample. The chain employs TRBV5-1 and TRBJ2-5; TRBD1 might be the D (5 bases). With 0 bases removed from V and 4 bases from J, the gap between germline ends came to 10 bases. The CDR3 spans 14 residues. From germline, CDR1 is SGHRS and CDR2 YFSETQ. CDR3 sequence (DNA): TGCGCCAGCAGCTTGGGGCAGGGCAGAGAGACCCAGTACTTC. It is translated as CASSLGQGRETQYF.

This clone was detected once. V usage is TRBV5-4 and J usage is TRBJ2-3, with D uncertain. Trimming took 4 bases from V and 5 from J, leaving 11 bases between them. Germline lookup yields CDR1 SGHNT and CDR2 YYREEE (reference sequence). This CDR3 comprises 13 residues. The CDR3: CASSPVGGDTQYF. CDR3 coding DNA: TGTGCCAGCAGCCCCGTCGGCGGAGATACGCAGTATTTT.

The chain joins TRBV5-6 to TRBJ2-5; D might be TRBD2 (5 bases). The germline V gene has CDR1 SGHDT and CDR2 YYEEEE. This CDR3 is 16 amino acids long. The germline V and J ends were trimmed by 1 base and 2 bases, with 15 bases remaining between them. CDR3 sequence: CASSLRTGSIQETQYF. CDR3 sequence (DNA): TGTGCCAGCAGCTTGAGAACGGGGAGTATACAAGAGACCCAGTACTTC.

This CDR3 reads CASSIPPGTQYF. The CDR3 DNA is TGTGCCAGTAGTATACCTCCAGGTACGCAGTATTTT. V is TRBV19 and J is TRBJ2-3; D is unresolved. Trimming stripped 2 bases from V and 8 bases from J, with 8 bases between. The germline CDR1 and CDR2 sequences are LNHDA and SQIVND (reference sequence). The CDR3 is 12 amino acids.

This chain joins TRBV10-3 and TRBJ1-5; tentatively, D is TRBD1 (6 bases). Germline V lookup: CDR1 ENHRY, CDR2 SYGVKD. The CDR3 extends over 14 amino acids. V lost 2 bases and J lost 7, with 12 bases in between. The CDR3 DNA reads TGTGCCATCAGTGAGGAGGGGGTGCGACAGCCCCAGCATTTT. Translation: CAISEEGVRQPQHF.

The chain links TRBV4-3 to TRBJ1-2; a weak D match, TRBD1 (5 bases). The germline CDR1 and CDR2 sequences are LGHNA and YSLEER. CDR3 length: 13 amino acids. V was clipped by 0 bases and J by 8 bases, with 10 bases between them. CDR3 protein: CASSQDRDRGYTF. The CDR3 nucleotides read TGCGCCAGCAGCCAAGACAGGGATCGCGGCTACACCTTC.

The table lists this clone with a count of one. This sequence joins TRBV11-2 and TRBJ1-1, with D uncertain. Germline CDR1 SGHAT, CDR2 FQNNGV. This CDR3 is 15 amino acids long. Trimming left V 0 bases short and J 4 bases short, with 12 bases between. The CDR3 here is CASSLEAGAATEAFF. The DNA of the CDR3 is TGTGCCAGCAGCTTAGAGGCCGGTGCGGCCACTGAAGCTTTCTTT.

A single count supports this clone. This sequence joins TRBV18 and TRBJ1-6; D unresolved. Trimming cost V 3 bases and J 8 bases, with 11 bases left between them. Germline CDR1 reads KGHSH; CDR2 reads LQKENI. The CDR3 runs 14 residues. The chain's CDR3 is CASSPGISYSPLHF. The CDR3 nucleotides read TGTGCCAGCTCACCCGGGATCTCTTATTCACCCCTCCACTTT.

To note about this clone: Other DNA sequences in the sample encode the same CDR3. The V gene is TRBV5-1, the J gene TRBJ1-1; D not certain. CDR3 length: 15 residues. Germline V gene data show CDR1 as SGHRS and CDR2 as YFSETQ. V dropped 0 bases and J dropped 3 bases, with 12 bases sitting between them. CDR3 nucleotide sequence: TGCGCCAGCAGCTTGGGAGACACTCGGTACACTGAAGCTTTCTTT. This gives the protein CASSLGDTRYTEAFF.